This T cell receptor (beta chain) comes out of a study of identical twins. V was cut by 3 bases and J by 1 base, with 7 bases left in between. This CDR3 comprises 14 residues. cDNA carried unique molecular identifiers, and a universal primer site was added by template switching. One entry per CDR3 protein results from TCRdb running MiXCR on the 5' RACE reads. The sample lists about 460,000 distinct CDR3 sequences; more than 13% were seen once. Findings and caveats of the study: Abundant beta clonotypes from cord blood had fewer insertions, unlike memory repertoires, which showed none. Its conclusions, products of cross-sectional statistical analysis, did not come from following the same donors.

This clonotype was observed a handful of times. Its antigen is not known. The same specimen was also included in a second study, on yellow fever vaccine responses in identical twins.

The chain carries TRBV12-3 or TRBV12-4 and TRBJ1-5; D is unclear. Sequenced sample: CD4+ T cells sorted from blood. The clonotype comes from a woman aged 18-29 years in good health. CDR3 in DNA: TGTGCCAGCAGTTTCCGGGAGAGCAATCAGCCCCAGCATTTT. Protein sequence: CASSFRESNQPQHF.